This T cell receptor beta chain was identified during a study of cytomegalovirus exposure and HLA in healthy donors. To note about this clone: Antigen specificity is unknown.

The PCR was carried out with 60 Vbeta primers and 13 Jbeta primers. The method was immunoSEQ multiplex PCR; TCRdb's version includes in-frame clones alone and lacks a portion of them. This table has around 40,000 clones, 75% to 90% appearing once. J was trimmed by 4 bases and V by 0 bases; bases with no gene match: 12. CDR3 length equals 17 residues. Looked up from germline, CDR1 is SGHRS and CDR2 is YFSETQ. Study outcomes and limitations: Prediction of most subjects' HLA-A and HLA-B alleles by TCR beta sequences was reportedly accurate. According to an earlier analysis, most TCR beta V segments yielded productive rearrangements about 87% or about 30% of the time. Cytomegalovirus association was assigned to about 150 TCR beta chains.

The chain has TRBV5-1 and TRBJ2-5; TRBD1 matches 7 bases. The receptor comes from a woman between 35 and 50 years old in good health and CMV-seropositive. Sample: PBMCs. CDR3 DNA sequence: TGCGCCAGCAGCTTGGCCGCCTCGACAGGGCTTGCAGAGACCCAGTACTTC. Protein: CASSLAASTGLAETQYF.